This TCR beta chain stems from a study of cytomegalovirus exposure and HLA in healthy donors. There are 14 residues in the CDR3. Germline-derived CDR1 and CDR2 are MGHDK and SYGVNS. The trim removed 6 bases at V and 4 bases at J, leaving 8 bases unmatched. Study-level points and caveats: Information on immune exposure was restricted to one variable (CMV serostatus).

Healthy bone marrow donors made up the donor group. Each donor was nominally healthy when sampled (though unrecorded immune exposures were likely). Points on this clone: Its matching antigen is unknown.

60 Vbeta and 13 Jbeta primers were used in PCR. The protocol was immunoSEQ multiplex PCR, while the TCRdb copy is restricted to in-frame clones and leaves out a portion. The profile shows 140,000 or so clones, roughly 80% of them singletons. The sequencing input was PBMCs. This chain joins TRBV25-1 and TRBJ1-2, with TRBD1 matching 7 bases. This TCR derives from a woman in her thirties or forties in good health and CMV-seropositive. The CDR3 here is CASSRQGVSYGYTF. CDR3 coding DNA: TGTGCCAGCAGCCGACAGGGAGTTAGCTATGGCTACACCTTC.